The rows below give T cell receptor beta chains drawn from one sample of a study of control samples from healthy donors and cancer patients. Profiling relied on immunoSEQ multiplex PCR, and the TCRdb table lists in-frame clones only, not all of them. The data show 150,000 to 200,000 clones, 85% to 90% seen once. Sequences were obtained from blood. The source is a man aged 18 to 35 in good health. Each CDR3 is given with its conserved first and last residue. D genes are given only for firm matches. Expanded clones get a size class; other rows say once, few or many, or leave the size out.

abundance | j_gene | len | d_gene | v_gene | CDR3aa | CDR3nt
NA | TRBJ1-1 | 14 | NA | TRBV7-2 | CASSLVDSTPGAFF | TGTGCCAGCAGCTTAGTGGACAGCACACCGGGAGCTTTCTTT
once | TRBJ2-7 | 13 | NA | TRBV27 | CASSSGLRDEQYF | TGTGCCAGCAGTTCCGGACTGAGGGACGAGCAGTACTTC
NA | TRBJ2-5 | 15 | TRBD1 | TRBV28 | CASSLVDRGDETQYF | TGTGCCAGCAGCCTCGTCGACAGGGGGGATGAGACCCAGTACTTC
NA | TRBJ1-6 | 14 | NA | TRBV2 | CATQADSYNSPLHF | TGTGCCACCCAAGCCGACTCCTATAATTCACCCCTCCACTTT
NA | TRBJ2-7 | 13 | NA | TRBV6-6 | CASSTTRGNEQYF | TGTGCCAGCAGCACTACCCGCGGAAACGAGCAGTACTTC
NA | TRBJ2-3 | 12 | NA | TRBV7-8 | CASSLSTDTQYF | TGTGCCAGCAGCCTAAGTACAGATACGCAGTATTTT
NA | TRBJ2-1 | 15 | TRBD1 | TRBV11-3 | CASSLSGGAWNEQFF | TGTGCCAGCAGCTTATCAGGGGGCGCCTGGAATGAGCAGTTCTTC
NA | TRBJ1-1 | 13 | NA | TRBV7-8 | CASSLGVSTEAFF | TGTGCCAGCAGCTTAGGGGTGAGCACTGAAGCTTTCTTT
NA | TRBJ1-4 | 12 | NA | TRBV30 | CAWRTLSRDLFF | TGTGCCTGGAGAACTCTATCCCGGGACCTGTTTTTT
NA | TRBJ2-1 | 14 | TRBD1 | TRBV6-6 | CASSPISDRAEQFF | TGTGCCAGCAGTCCTATTTCTGACAGGGCTGAGCAGTTCTTC
NA | TRBJ1-2 | 14 | NA | TRBV5-1 | CASSPGHLTDGYTF | TGCGCCAGCAGCCCGGGACACTTAACGGATGGCTACACCTTC
NA | TRBJ1-4 | 11 | NA | TRBV5-3 | CARSLVLELFF | TGTGCCAGAAGCTTGGTCCTAGAACTGTTTTTT
NA | TRBJ2-1 | 15 | TRBD1 | TRBV27 | CASSHWTGPYNEQFF | TGTGCCAGCAGTCATTGGACAGGGCCCTACAATGAGCAGTTCTTC
few | TRBJ1-3 | 16 | NA | TRBV7-2 | CASSLDSGRGGNTIYF | TGTGCCAGCAGCTTAGACAGCGGCCGAGGTGGAAACACCATATATTTT
NA | TRBJ1-4 | 14 | NA | TRBV6-5 | CASSPGTGNEKLFF | TGTGCCAGCAGTCCGGGGACGGGGAATGAAAAACTGTTTTTT
NA | TRBJ2-1 | 14 | NA | TRBV6-5 | CASRELGEYNEQFF | TGTGCCAGCAGGGAGCTCGGGGAGTACAATGAGCAGTTCTTC
NA | TRBJ2-7 | 14 | TRBD1 | TRBV7-2 | CASSSQTGHYEQYF | TGTGCCAGCAGCTCCCAGACAGGGCACTACGAGCAGTACTTC
NA | TRBJ2-3 | 15 | TRBD2 | TRBV5-5 | CASSLIAGNTDTQYF | TGTGCCAGCAGCCTGATAGCGGGGAACACAGATACGCAGTATTTT
once | TRBJ1-4 | 12 | NA | TRBV12-3/TRBV12-4 | CASSLVGEKLFF | TGTGCCAGCAGTTTAGTTGGCGAAAAACTGTTTTTT
NA | TRBJ1-4 | 14 | TRBD1 | TRBV11-1 | CASSSGQGREKLFF | TGTGCCAGCAGTTCGGGACAGGGGCGAGAAAAACTGTTTTTT
NA | TRBJ1-2 | 17 | NA | TRBV5-5 | CASSSADRRVVNYGYTF | TGTGCCAGCAGCTCTGCCGACAGGCGGGTCGTCAACTATGGCTACACCTTC
NA | TRBJ2-2 | 15 | NA | TRBV4-3 | CASSPTVGGPGELFF | TGCGCCAGCAGCCCAACGGTGGGGGGCCCAGGGGAGCTGTTTTTT
once | TRBJ2-5 | 13 | NA | TRBV29-1 | CSVAPMGQETQYF | TGCAGCGTTGCACCAATGGGCCAAGAGACCCAGTACTTC